Each of the 13 T cell receptor beta chains below was sequenced from the same sample in a study of blood T cell repertoires in COVID-19 (TCRdb year 2020). Receptors were amplified or captured by the immunoSEQ multiplex PCR assay. TCRdb retrieved this table from immuneACCESS and kept in-frame rearrangements only. Not all clones are present; in checked studies, unresolved V genes account for under half, and no reason is known for the remainder. For this sample the table gives around 320,000 clones, of which almost 90% were detected only once. The ten biggest clones cover around 4.4% of the sample. The source material was PBMCs or T cells enriched from blood (not recorded which). All receptors come from a woman under 30 with acute COVID-19.

With respect to this clone: The identical CDR3 is also encoded by other nucleotide sequences in the sample. The V call is TRBV5-1, the J call TRBJ1-5, with 7 nucleotides matching TRBD1. The V segment lost 0 bases and the J segment 5 bases; nucleotides outside the gene matches: 2. Germline loops: CDR1 SGHRS, CDR2 YFSETQ. CDR3 length: 14 residues. CDR3 region: CASSLGQGDQPQHF. CDR3 DNA sequence: TGCGCCAGCAGCTTGGGACAGGGCGATCAGCCCCAGCATTTT. The full variable domain, completed using reference TRBV5-1 and TRBJ1-5, is KAGVTQTPRYLIKTRGQQVTLSCSPISGHRSVSWYQQTPGQGLQFLFEYFSETQRNKGNFPGRFSGRQFSNSRSEMNVSTLELGDSALYLCASSLGQGDQPQHFGDGTRLSIL.

This clone was recorded only once. The chain uses TRBV7-6 and TRBJ2-1, with TRBD1 matching over 7 bases. Germline CDR1 reads SGHVS; CDR2 reads FNYEAQ. V was clipped by 0 bases and J by 7 bases; unmatched bases: 3. The CDR3 consists of 14 residues. The CDR3 sequence is CASSLAQGSNEQFF. The CDR3 DNA reads TGTGCCAGCAGCTTAGCACAGGGGTCTAATGAGCAGTTCTTC. Combining the CDR3 with reference TRBV7-6 and TRBJ2-1 gives the whole variable domain GAGVSQSPRYKVTKRGQDVALRCDPISGHVSLYWYRQALGQGPEFLTYFNYEAQQDKSGLPNDRFSAERPEGSISTLTIQRTEQRDSAMYRCASSLAQGSNEQFFGPGTRLTVL.

As concerns this clone: Other DNA sequences of this sample code for an identical CDR3. The gene calls are TRBV12-3 or TRBV12-4 and TRBJ2-1; D call uncertain. V lost 1 base and J lost 9, with 7 bases in between. CDR3 length equals 12 residues. The CDR3 spells CASSLGTGEQFF. For the CDR3, the DNA is TGTGCCAGCAGTTTAGGAACGGGTGAGCAGTTCTTC.

This sequence joins TRBV5-1 and TRBJ1-1; D is unclear. The V end was cut by 4 bases, the J end by 5 bases, with 15 bases between. Germline V CDR1 and CDR2: SGHRS, YFSETQ. CDR3 length equals 14 residues. The CDR3 DNA follows: TGCGCCAGCAGCGTCCAATTGGCGGGGACTGAAGCTTTCTTT. This codes for CASSVQLAGTEAFF.

The chain uses TRBV7-2 and TRBJ2-2; 9 bases align to TRBD1. The CDR3 loop spans 16 amino acids. Germline loops: CDR1 SGHTA, CDR2 FQGNSA. With 5 bases clipped from V and 3 bases from J, the junction kept 7 bases outside the gene matches. Here the CDR3 DNA reads TGTGCCAGCAGCCCCGGGACAGGGACGTACACCGGGGAGCTGTTTTTT. Its protein is CASSPGTGTYTGELFF.

The chain is built from TRBV2 and TRBJ2-1; D is ambiguous. The CDR3 has 16 residues. Per the germline V gene, CDR1 is SNHLY and CDR2 is FYNNEI. V shed 2 bases and J shed 0 bases, with 11 bases lying between them. The chain's CDR3 is CASSEWAGSSYNEQFF. The DNA of the CDR3 is TGTGCCAGCAGTGAATGGGCAGGATCCTCCTACAATGAGCAGTTCTTC.

In its sample, this clone was seen once. The chain is built from TRBV21-1 and TRBJ1-2. TRBV21-1 is an annotated pseudogene. The CDR3 contains 13 residues. The CDR3 coding sequence is TGTGCCATCCAGGGGCGGGGGTACTATGGCTACACCTTC. As protein: CAIQGRGYYGYTF.

Comment on this clone: A read error may produce the germline difference seen at one junction end. The CDR3 loop is CASSDGRDRKF. In DNA, the CDR3 is TGTGCCAGCAGTGATGGGCGGGACAGGAAGTTC. The rearrangement links TRBV2 to TRBJ2-7; 8 nucleotides line up with TRBD1. Germline V gene sequence: CDR1 SNHLY, CDR2 FYNNEI. There are 11 residues in the CDR3.

This clone appeared many times. The chain links TRBV18 to TRBJ2-2; the match to TRBD1 covers 10 bases. CDR1 is KGHSH and CDR2 is LQKENI in the germline V gene. CDR3 length: 17 residues. The V and J ends lost 3 bases and 5 bases, in that order; junction bases with no gene match: 9. The CDR3 loop is CASSPPGQGLWTGELFF. In nucleotides, the CDR3 is TGTGCCAGCTCACCCCCGGGACAGGGGTTGTGGACCGGGGAGCTGTTTTTT. Combining the CDR3 with reference TRBV18 and TRBJ2-2 gives the whole variable domain NAGVMQNPRHLVRRRGQEARLRCSPMKGHSHVYWYRQLPEEGLKFMVYLQKENIIDESGMPKERFSAEFPKEGPSILRIQQVVRGDSAAYFCASSPPGQGLWTGELFFGEGSRLTVL.

This clone was seen only once. The chain joins TRBV19 to TRBJ1-2; tentative D call: TRBD1 (5 bases). Trimming shortened V by 8 bases and J by 7 bases, and 26 bases separated the two germline ends. Germline-derived CDR1 and CDR2 are LNHDA and SQIVND (reference sequence). The CDR3 has 16 amino acids. CDR3 residues: CASLLRGGEALRGYTF. Here the CDR3 DNA reads TGTGCCAGTCTTCTACGTGGAGGGGAAGCTCTGCGTGGCTACACCTTC. The full variable domain, its missing parts supplied by reference TRBV19 and TRBJ1-2, is DGGITQSPKYLFRKEGQNVTLSCEQNLNHDAMYWYRQDPGQGLRLIYYSQIVNDFQKGDIAEGYSVSREKKESFPLTVTSAQKNPTAFYLCASLLRGGEALRGYTFGSGTRLTVV.

This clone was detected only once. The chain is built from TRBV6-6 and TRBJ1-5; weak D call: TRBD1 (5 bases). This CDR3 is built from 14 residues. The germline V gene encodes CDR1 MNHNY and CDR2 SVGAGI (reference sequence). Trimming cost V 6 bases and J 7 bases, with 16 bases left between them. The CDR3 reads CASSLRQQKQPQHF. The CDR3 nucleotides read TGTGCCAGCAGCCTTCGACAGCAAAAACAGCCCCAGCATTTT.

In this sample, this clone turned up once. The genes are TRBV9 and TRBJ2-2, with a tentative D call TRBD2 (6 bases). Trimming pared 1 base from V and 7 bases from J, leaving 14 bases between. This CDR3 comprises 15 residues. Germline V CDR1 and CDR2: SGDLS, YYNGEE. The CDR3 loop reads CASSVSGSRNGELFF. Here the CDR3 DNA reads TGTGCCAGCAGCGTATCCGGGAGTAGAAACGGGGAGCTGTTTTTT.

This rearrangement joins TRBV28 to TRBJ2-1, with TRBD1 matching over 9 bases. This CDR3 contains 12 residues. With 9 bases clipped from V and 8 bases from J, the junction kept 5 bases outside the gene matches. CDR1 is MDHEN and CDR2 is SYDVKM in the germline V gene. This CDR3 is CASRDRVDEQFF. The CDR3 bases are TGTGCCAGTAGGGACAGGGTCGATGAGCAGTTCTTC.